A single T cell receptor beta chain is shown here with its context. The antigen is undetermined. The data are from a study of vaccination effects on CD4 cells after COVID-19. ViraFEST expansion of antigen-specific CD4+ T cells with viral peptide pools preceded sequencing. Scientists isolated CD4+ T cells after an approximately 10-day culture period ended. Vaccine recipients, nucleocapsid antibody negative, had no prior SARS-CoV-2 infection. Wells containing a few million PBMC each were cultured with roughly 10 IU/ml IL-2 and around 10 ug/ml peptides. Half-medium replacement with IL-2 medium occurred on days 3 and 7. Data came from immunoSEQ multiplex PCR; TCRdb stores just in-frame clones and leaves some out. Seen here are 50,000 to 60,000 clones, under 75% observed once, and the top ten hold around 20%. General observations from the study: Convalescent patients were scarce, and early post-infection timepoints were absent. Clones arising from infection and from vaccination showed marked clonal contraction late after vaccination.

The CDR3 consists of 15 residues. In germline, CDR1 is MNHEY, CDR2 SVGEGT. Trimming removed 0 bases at V and 7 bases at J, with 13 bases between. This sequence originates from a human donor who received a COVID-19 vaccine. The sample here was CD4+ T cells from PBMCs cultured with SARS-CoV-2 spike peptides, taken before COVID-19 vaccination. The genes are TRBV6-2 or TRBV6-3 and TRBJ1-5; a weak D match, TRBD1 (6 bases). The CDR3 DNA reads TGTGCCAGCAGTTACTCGTACAGGGCTCGACAGCCCCAGCATTTT. Its protein is CASSYSYRARQPQHF.